These 2 T cell receptor beta chains came from one sample sequenced in a study of spatial heterogeneity in lung cancer. TCRdb itself ran the 5' RACE reads through MiXCR, one entry per CDR3 protein. In the table there are some 15,000 distinct CDR3 sequences, approximately 10% of which are singletons. Time point in this sample: sample taken at primary tumor resection. Whole RNA, isolated from tumor, nontumor lung or frozen PBMC, was sequenced without prior sorting. This specimen consisted of PBMCs, obtained at surgery. The source of these receptors is a female donor with early-stage non-small cell lung cancer.

The sample holds a few counts of this clonotype. A read error may explain this, as a much larger clone is one base away. The rearrangement joins TRBV29-1 to TRBJ2-3; D call uncertain. The CDR3 loop spans 10 amino acids. V was pared by 6 bases and J by 11 bases, with 12 bases between. Per the germline V gene, CDR1 is SQVTM and CDR2 is ANQGSEA. CDR3 amino acids: CSVGDTVQYF. The CDR3 DNA reads as TGCAGCGTGGGTGACACAGTGCAGTATTTT.

This rearrangement joins TRBV21-1 to TRBJ2-7; TRBD2, the table's D call, lacks a check against the DNA. TRBV21-1 is classified as a pseudogene. CDR3 size: 15 residues. The CDR3 DNA is TGTGCCAGCAGCAATATCAAGCGGGGGGGCGGCGAGCAGTACTTC. Its translation: CASSNIKRGGGEQYF.